This T cell receptor beta chain stems from a study of blood T cell repertoires in COVID-19. Study-level information: The United States, Italy and Spain provided the acute and convalescent COVID-19 samples. The analysed material was cDNA or gDNA that came from T cells, B-cell-depleted T cells, or PBMCs.

Categorization into cohorts depended on clinical history that participants reported. In the authors' methods: Using reference gene primer amplification, nucleated cell counts were estimated. Using immunoSEQ multiplex PCR, the repertoire was profiled, and TCRdb retains in-frame clones only, with some absent. That table supplies the V and J calls and clone size; D and trimming were determined from the DNA. The sample carries approximately 250,000 clones, about 91% recorded once. The germline V gene has CDR1 KGHDR and CDR2 SFDVKD. The CDR3 has 15 residues. Unmatched junction bases numbered 5, after V lost 5 bases and J lost 7 bases.

The chain employs TRBV24-1 and TRBJ2-2; 11 nucleotides match TRBD1. The clonotype originates from a woman aged 40-49 years with acute COVID-19. Source material: PBMCs or T cells enriched from blood (not recorded which). CDR3 DNA: TGTGCCACCAGTGTCGGACAGGGGGCCGGCGGGGAGCTGTTTTTT. Translating gives CATSVGQGAGGELFF.